The source of this T cell receptor beta chain is a study of graft-versus-host responses after intestinal transplantation listed by TCRdb under 2021. About the study as a whole: The transplants that recipients got were multivisceral, liver-intestinal, or isolated intestinal. To identify alloreactive clones, pre-transplant mixed lymphocyte reaction products were sequenced and compared with unstimulated pre-transplant donor and recipient T cells. The cohort enrolled about 23 intestinal transplant recipients, one of whom was a retransplant, and a few patients without pretransplant specimens were excluded. After intestinal transplantation, graft-versus-host and host-versus-graft alloreactive T cell clones were followed in the graft, circulation and bone marrow using bulk TCR-beta CDR3 sequencing. Every recipient was given anti-thymocyte globulin induction, followed by approximately 3 years of maintenance tacrolimus and steroids. Instead of going to the commercial service, samples from a few later patients were sequenced in-house on an Illumina MiSeq and processed with MiXCR. A peak of at least 4% donor T cells among recipient peripheral blood mononuclear cells was the definition used for donor T cell macrochimerism. Paper-wide results and their limitations: Early after transplant, peak levels of circulating GvH clones were associated with declines in HvG clones. GvH clones turned up in recipient bone marrow, with some appearing earlier in ileal mucosa or blood, a pattern consistent with an intestinal mucosal origin. The relatively low number and heterogeneity of intestinal transplant patients limited the conclusions. In patients with donor T cell macrochimerism, the allografts had high GvH to HvG T cell clonal ratios.

The junction shows trimming of 1 base on V and 5 bases on J, and the gene matches do not reach 3 bases of it. Looking up the germline V gene (reference sequence) yields CDR1 MNHNY and CDR2 SVGAGI. From the cysteine through the phenylalanine, the CDR3 covers 15 amino acids. Only the CDR3 part of the read is kept: 45 bases, read in frame from the first base. Blood samples were collected up to 4 times in the first month after transplant and then at least monthly when available. For this clone: Its antigen has not been determined. Base quality data are lacking; no much larger clone is found one base away.

The method was the immunoSEQ multiplex PCR assay. Adaptive Biotechnologies carried out high-throughput TCR-beta CDR3 sequencing of genomic DNA for most patients. Per the source publication's procedure: Adaptive's ImmunoSEQ software supplied the TCR sequencing data for about 18 patients, while MiXCR and VDJtools were used to process a few other patients. CDR3 nucleotide sequences shared by donor and recipient were removed because the origin of these sequences could not be assigned. To be classed as alloreactive, a clone needed at least 2-fold expansion over unstimulated cells and a minimum CFSE-low frequency of 0.002% (template counts) or 0.001% (read counts). A clone was considered mappable if detected in the sequenced pre-transplant spleen, lymph node, or MLR CFSE-low populations of the donor or recipient. The cumulative frequency of alloreactive clones was calculated as a percentage of all sequences, weighted by copy number. The table was pulled from immuneACCESS by TCRdb, which kept in-frame rearrangements only. Such tables lose some clones; where checked, under half of the loss comes from unresolved V genes, and the rest has no known cause. V and J calls and clone size are as listed in that table; D and trimming were resolved from the DNA. Here the sample has 95,000 to 100,000 clones; around 86% occur a single time. More than 1.4% of the sample rests with the top ten.

This clonotype was obtained from a human patient who received an intestinal transplant, so some T cells may come from the graft donor. The starting material was PBMCs, obtained 255 days after intestinal transplant. This chain joins TRBV6-6 to TRBJ1-5; 9 bases in the junction line up with TRBD1. The sequenced DNA is TGTGCCAGCAGTTACTGGGGACAGGGCTATCAGCCCCAGCATTTT. Translation gives CASSYWGQGYQPQHF.